This paragraph covers one T cell receptor (beta chain) sequence. The target antigen is unknown. The data originate from a study of cytomegalovirus exposure and HLA in healthy donors. Points from the study as a whole: Researchers catalogued about 150 TCR beta chains as cytomegalovirus-associated.

CDR3 length: 16 amino acids. V was trimmed by 2 bases and J by 8 bases, leaving 22 bases between them. The V gene's germline CDR1 is SGHRS and CDR2 YFSETQ. Vbeta (60) and Jbeta (13) primers were used in the PCR. Methods used by the authors: Roughly 80 million unique TCR beta chains, 9 million to 14 million shared, were counted in a later analysis. Libraries were prepared by immunoSEQ multiplex PCR; TCRdb keeps only in-frame clonotypes and omits some of them. From that table come the V and J calls and clone size; the DNA was used to work out D and trimming. The sample contains around 140,000 clones, approximately 80% of which appear only once.

The source of this sequence is a woman between 40 and 50 years old in good health and CMV-seropositive. The sequenced sample was PBMCs. The rearrangement links TRBV5-1 to TRBJ1-2; possibly TRBD1 for D (5 bases). CDR3 protein: CASSLIPLGAGVGYTF. CDR3 sequence (DNA): TGCGCCAGCAGCTTAATCCCCCTAGGGGCGGGGGTCGGCTACACCTTC.